The clone carrying this T cell receptor (beta chain) came up many times. The target antigen is unknown. This sample was taken from a study of identical twins. General study findings and limits: The more abundant beta clonotypes in cord blood had fewer insertions, and memory repertoires did not show this.

A universal primer site was created by template switching, with the cDNA bearing unique molecular identifiers. A single record per CDR3 protein comes from TCRdb applying MiXCR to the 5' RACE reads. This sample carries about 890,000 distinct CDR3 sequences, approximately 13% of them seen once, and the ten largest clones take around 1.5%. These data were also filed under a second study, of yellow fever vaccine responses in identical twins.

The TCR sequence derives from a woman under 30 in good health. Sequencing input: PBMCs.

The chain's CDR3 is CASTVSYEQYF. The CDR3 DNA is TGTGCCAGCACTGTCTCCTACGAGCAGTACTTC. The rearrangement joins TRBV2 to TRBJ2-7, with D unclear. Germline V lookup: CDR1 SNHLY, CDR2 FYNNEI. Trimming shortened V by 7 bases and J by 0 bases, and 4 bases separated the two germline ends. The CDR3 has 11 amino acids.